This T cell receptor beta chain originates from a study of Ad26.COV2.S vaccination and SARS-CoV-2 variants. Assay: immunoSEQ multiplex PCR; the TCRdb copy retains only in-frame clones and omits some. The data contain 430,000 or so clones, roughly 89% of them singletons. Stated treatment: roughly 18 received Ad26.COV2.S at low or high dose, single or two shots; about 5 received placebo; per-sample allocation not given. Following the first vaccine or placebo injection, samples were taken on day 63. CDR3 length: 11 residues. The V end lost 6 bases, the J end lost 7 bases, and 6 bases lay between the germline ends. Germline CDR1 is LGHNT and CDR2 is FRNRAP.

This sequence joins TRBV12-5 and TRBJ2-2; D unclear. The TCR originated in a person between 18 and 59 years old who received the Ad26.COV2.S COVID-19 vaccine or a placebo. This specimen consisted of peripheral blood, obtained in a trial of Ad26.COV2.S vaccine versus placebo. The CDR3 DNA follows: TGTGCTAGTGGGCCCGGCGGGGAGCTGTTTTTT. Translation: CASGPGGELFF.